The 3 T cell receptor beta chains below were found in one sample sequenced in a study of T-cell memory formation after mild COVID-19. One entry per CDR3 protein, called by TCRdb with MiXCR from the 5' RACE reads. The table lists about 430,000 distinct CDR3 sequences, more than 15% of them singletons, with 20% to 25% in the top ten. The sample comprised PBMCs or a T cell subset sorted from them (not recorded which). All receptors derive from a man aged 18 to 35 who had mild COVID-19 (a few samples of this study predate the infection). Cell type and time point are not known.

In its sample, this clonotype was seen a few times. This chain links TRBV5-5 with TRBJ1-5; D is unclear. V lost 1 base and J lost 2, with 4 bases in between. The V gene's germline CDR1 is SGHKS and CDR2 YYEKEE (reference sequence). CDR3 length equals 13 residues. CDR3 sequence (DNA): TGTGCCAGCAGCTTGTGGGGCAATCAGCCCCAGCATTTT. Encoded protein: CASSLWGNQPQHF.

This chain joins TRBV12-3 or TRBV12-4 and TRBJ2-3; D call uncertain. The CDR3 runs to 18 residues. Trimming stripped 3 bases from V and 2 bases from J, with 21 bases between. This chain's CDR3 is CASSFSREYLVITDTQYF. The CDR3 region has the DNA TGTGCCAGCAGTTTTAGTAGGGAATACCTCGTAATCACAGATACGCAGTATTTT.

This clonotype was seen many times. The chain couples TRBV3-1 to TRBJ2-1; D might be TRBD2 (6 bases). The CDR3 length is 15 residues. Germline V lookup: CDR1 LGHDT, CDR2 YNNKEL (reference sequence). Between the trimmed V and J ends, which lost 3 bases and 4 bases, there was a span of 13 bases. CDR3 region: CASSQGGEGYNEQFF. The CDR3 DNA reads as TGTGCCAGCAGCCAGGGGGGAGAAGGGTACAATGAGCAGTTCTTC.